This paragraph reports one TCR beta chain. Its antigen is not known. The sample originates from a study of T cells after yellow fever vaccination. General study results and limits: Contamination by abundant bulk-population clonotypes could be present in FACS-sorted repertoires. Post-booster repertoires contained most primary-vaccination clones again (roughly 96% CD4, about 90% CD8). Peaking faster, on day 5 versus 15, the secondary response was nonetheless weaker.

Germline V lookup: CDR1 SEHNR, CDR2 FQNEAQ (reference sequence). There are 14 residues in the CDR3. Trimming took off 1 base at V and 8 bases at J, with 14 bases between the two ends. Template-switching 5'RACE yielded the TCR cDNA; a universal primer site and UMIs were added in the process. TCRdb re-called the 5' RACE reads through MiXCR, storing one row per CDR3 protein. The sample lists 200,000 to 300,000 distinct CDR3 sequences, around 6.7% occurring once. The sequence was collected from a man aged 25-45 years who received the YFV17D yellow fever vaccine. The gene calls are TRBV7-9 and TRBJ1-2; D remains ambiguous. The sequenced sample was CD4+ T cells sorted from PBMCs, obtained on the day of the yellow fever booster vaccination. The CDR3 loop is CASSLGRDPSGYTF. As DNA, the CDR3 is TGTGCCAGCAGCTTAGGAAGGGATCCCAGCGGCTACACCTTC.